This T cell receptor beta chain was obtained from a study of blood T cell repertoires in COVID-19. The protocol was immunoSEQ multiplex PCR, while the TCRdb copy is restricted to in-frame clones and leaves out a portion. The data show around 200,000 clones, approximately 89% seen once. The TCR originated in a man between 65 and 85 years old with acute or convalescent COVID-19. The sample was peripheral blood.

The CDR3 DNA is TGTGCCAGCAGTTACAGGACAGGGGGTTACGAGCAGTACTTC. It codes for CASSYRTGGYEQYF. The chain carries TRBV27 and TRBJ2-7, with TRBD1 matching over 10 bases. V shed 4 bases, J shed 4 bases, and the junction held 4 bases outside the gene matches. This CDR3 region has 14 residues. CDR1 is MNHEY, CDR2 SMNVEV, per germline (reference sequence).